What follows are 21 T cell receptor beta chains derived from one specimen sequenced in a study of blood T cell repertoires in COVID-19. Only in-frame clones appear in the TCRdb table, and some are missing; sequencing was by immunoSEQ multiplex PCR. This table has approximately 100,000 clones, 84% appearing once. Sequencing input: peripheral blood. Receptors originate from a woman older than 75 with active or convalescent COVID-19.

This clone is a singleton in its sample. This chain uses TRBV6-5 with TRBJ2-7; tentative D call: TRBD1 (6 bases). Trimming removed 0 bases at V and 0 bases at J, with 12 bases between. Looked up from germline, CDR1 is MNHEY and CDR2 is SVGAGI. This CDR3 has 16 amino acids. CDR3: CASSYSRQESSYEQYF. CDR3 sequence (DNA): TGTGCCAGCAGTTACTCTCGACAGGAGTCCTCCTACGAGCAGTACTTC.

The chain uses TRBV28 and TRBJ1-4, with 7 bases lining up with TRBD1. The V gene end was trimmed by 6 bases and the J gene end by 8 bases; junction bases not matched to a gene: 9. The CDR3 contains 14 residues. CDR1 and CDR2 (germline): MDHEN, SYDVKM. The CDR3 nucleotides are TGTGCCAGCAGGTCGACAGGGCGACAAGAAAAACTGTTTTTT. Encoded protein: CASRSTGRQEKLFF.

The CDR3 reads CASSQQGGYEQFF. CDR3 DNA sequence: TGTGCCAGCAGTCAACAGGGTGGGTATGAGCAGTTCTTC. The chain carries TRBV27 and TRBJ2-1; TRBD1 is a possible D gene (6 bases). Germline CDR1 is MNHEY and CDR2 is SMNVEV (reference sequence). Trimming removed 5 bases at V and 8 bases at J, with 13 bases between. The CDR3 contains 13 residues.

This sequence joins TRBV6-5 and TRBJ1-4, with 7 bases lining up with TRBD1. This CDR3 contains 14 residues. With 4 bases clipped from V and 8 bases from J, the junction kept 7 bases outside the gene matches. Germline V lookup: CDR1 MNHEY, CDR2 SVGAGI. In nucleotides, the CDR3 is TGTGCCAGCAGTTTGACAGGGATTGGAGAAAAACTGTTTTTT. It yields the protein CASSLTGIGEKLFF.

This clone was recorded a few times. The chain employs TRBV10-3 and TRBJ1-2; possibly TRBD1 for D (6 bases). There are 14 residues in the CDR3. With 7 bases removed from V and 1 base from J, the gap between germline ends came to 13 bases. The germline CDR1 and CDR2 sequences are ENHRY and SYGVKD. CDR3 sequence: CAIKRDNYNYGYTF. The CDR3 nucleotides read TGTGCCATCAAGCGGGACAACTATAACTATGGCTACACCTTC.

The rearrangement joins TRBV28 to TRBJ1-1, with D perhaps TRBD1 (6 bases). The germline gives CDR1 MDHEN, CDR2 SYDVKM. V was clipped by 4 bases and J by 8 bases, with 8 bases between them. CDR3 length: 11 amino acids. CDR3 loop: CASSSGQEAFF. The DNA of the CDR3 is TGTGCCAGCAGTTCTGGACAGGAAGCTTTCTTT.

The table lists this clone with a few counts. The chain has TRBV5-1 and TRBJ2-2, with 7 nucleotides matching TRBD2. The CDR3 is 16 amino acids. Trimming took 4 bases from V and 7 from J; bases not matched to a gene: 13. Germline CDR1 SGHRS, CDR2 YFSETQ. This CDR3 is CASSTRAGVTIGELFF. The CDR3 DNA is TGCGCCAGCAGCACACGCGCGGGAGTTACTATCGGGGAGCTGTTTTTT. Looking up the rest from reference TRBV5-1 and TRBJ2-2 gives the full variable domain: KAGVTQTPRYLIKTRGQQVTLSCSPISGHRSVSWYQQTPGQGLQFLFEYFSETQRNKGNFPGRFSGRQFSNSRSEMNVSTLELGDSALYLCASSTRAGVTIGELFFGEGSRLTVL.

The chain couples TRBV10-1 to TRBJ2-7, with D tentatively TRBD1 (6 bases). The CDR3 length is 12 residues. The V end lost 2 bases, the J end lost 9 bases, and 11 bases lay between the germline ends. Germline V gene data show CDR1 as WNHNN and CDR2 as SYGVQD (reference sequence). CDR3 sequence: CASSEATRGQYF. The CDR3 DNA is TGCGCCAGCAGTGAGGCGACCAGGGGGCAGTACTTC.

This clone was observed a single time. V gene TRBV5-5 combines with J gene TRBJ1-1; a possible D gene is TRBD1 (6 bases). CDR1 is SGHKS and CDR2 is YYEKEE in the germline V gene (reference sequence). The CDR3 has 13 amino acids. The germline V and J ends were trimmed by 3 bases and 7 bases, with 13 bases remaining between them. Here the CDR3 reads CASSSPPRGEAFF. The DNA for the CDR3 is TGTGCCAGCAGCTCACCCCCCAGGGGTGAAGCTTTCTTT.

The table lists this clone with a count of one. This chain links TRBV28 with TRBJ1-2; 7 nucleotides align to TRBD1. The CDR3 sequence is 14 residues long. V dropped 5 bases and J dropped 8; count of bases not matched to a gene: 11. Per the germline V gene, CDR1 is MDHEN and CDR2 is SYDVKM. The CDR3, as DNA: TGTGCCAGCAGTCGCGACCACAGGGGCAGAGGCTACACCTTC. This gives the protein CASSRDHRGRGYTF.

V gene TRBV11-2 combines with J gene TRBJ2-1; 8 bases fit TRBD1. The junction had 7 bases not matched to a gene; V was cut back by 5 bases and J by 7 bases. The V gene's germline CDR1 is SGHAT and CDR2 FQNNGV. The CDR3 consists of 14 residues. The CDR3 spells CASSITGGSNEQFF. The CDR3 DNA reads TGTGCCAGCAGCATAACAGGGGGAAGTAATGAGCAGTTCTTC.

The CDR3 spells CASSLADRGNTIYF. DNA for the CDR3: TGCGCCAGCAGCTTGGCCGACAGGGGGAACACCATATATTTT. The V and J genes are TRBV5-1 and TRBJ1-3; 9 nucleotides align to TRBD1. The CDR3 loop spans 14 amino acids. J lost 7 bases, V lost 0 bases, and 2 bases had no gene match. Looked up from germline, CDR1 is SGHRS and CDR2 is YFSETQ.

The chain links TRBV5-6 to TRBJ2-5; perhaps TRBD1 as D (6 bases). The CDR3 runs to 14 residues. Germline assignment: CDR1 SGHDT and CDR2 YYEEEE. The V end was cut by 1 base, the J end by 5 bases, with 12 bases between. The CDR3 here is CASSLRAGEETQYF. For the CDR3, the DNA is TGTGCCAGCAGCTTGAGGGCAGGGGAGGAGACCCAGTACTTC.

The V call is TRBV19, the J call TRBJ2-3; tentatively, D is TRBD1 (6 bases). Trimming cost V 6 bases and J 4 bases, with 17 bases left between them. Germline V gene data show CDR1 as LNHDA and CDR2 as SQIVND (reference sequence). The CDR3 loop spans 15 amino acids. CDR3 loop: CASRLTGPSSDTQYF. The DNA for the CDR3 is TGTGCCAGTAGGTTGACAGGACCTTCGTCAGATACGCAGTATTTT.

J is TRBJ1-1 and V is TRBV28; 8 bases match TRBD1. The germline CDR1 and CDR2 sequences are MDHEN and SYDVKM. V lost 2 bases to trimming and J lost 10 bases; unmatched junction nucleotides: 9. The CDR3 sequence is 14 residues long. The CDR3 DNA follows: TGTGCCAGCAGTTTACAGGGGGCCGAGGTGGGAGCTTTCTTT. The encoded protein is CASSLQGAEVGAFF.

This sequence joins TRBV28 and TRBJ2-2; 11 bases line up with TRBD2. The ends lost 5 bases at V and 6 bases at J; junction bases unmatched: 23. Per the germline V gene, CDR1 is MDHEN and CDR2 is SYDVKM. The CDR3 runs to 21 residues. The CDR3: CASSPTIGTSGGGVGAGELFF. The CDR3 DNA follows: TGTGCCAGCAGTCCCACTATTGGGACTAGCGGAGGAGGAGTAGGGGCCGGGGAGCTGTTTTTT.

V gene TRBV13 combines with J gene TRBJ2-7, with D hard to call. There are 15 residues in the CDR3. Germline values: CDR1 PRHDT, CDR2 FYEKMQ (reference sequence). Trimming shortened V by 2 bases and J by 3 bases, and 14 bases separated the two germline ends. DNA for the CDR3: TGTGCCAGCAGCTTAAGGCAGACAACCGTCTACGAGCAGTACTTC. Translation: CASSLRQTTVYEQYF. Drawing the rest from reference TRBV13 and TRBJ2-7, the complete variable domain is AAGVIQSPRHLIKEKRETATLKCYPIPRHDTVYWYQQGPGQDPQFLISFYEKMQSDKGSIPDRFSAQQFSDYHSELNMSSLELGDSALYFCASSLRQTTVYEQYFGPGTRLTVT.

The CDR3 loop is CASSTGQGRNSPLHF. The CDR3 nucleotides are TGCGCCAGCAGCACAGGACAGGGTAGGAATTCACCCCTCCACTTT. This rearrangement joins TRBV5-1 to TRBJ1-6; 8 bases match TRBD1. Germline V gene data show CDR1 as SGHRS and CDR2 as YFSETQ. The CDR3 is 15 amino acids. V lost 4 bases, J lost 7 bases, and 7 bases stayed unmatched.

V usage is TRBV11-3 and J usage is TRBJ2-7; D remains ambiguous. Germline V gives CDR1 SGHNT, CDR2 YENEEA. This CDR3 comprises 13 residues. V was clipped by 1 base and J by 3 bases, with 7 bases between them. In DNA, the CDR3 is TGTGCCAGCAGCTTAGTTGCGCACTACGAGCAGTACTTC. Protein product: CASSLVAHYEQYF.

This chain uses TRBV6-1 with TRBJ1-5; possibly TRBD1 for D (6 bases). The germline V gene has CDR1 MNHNS and CDR2 SASEGT. Trimming stripped 4 bases from V and 0 bases from J, with 16 bases between. CDR3 length equals 17 residues. CDR3 loop: CASSGGWTAYSNQPQHF. The DNA of the CDR3 is TGTGCCAGCAGTGGAGGTTGGACAGCTTATAGCAATCAGCCCCAGCATTTT.

This clone has a single count. The V call is TRBV28, the J call TRBJ1-5; D is ambiguous. The length of the CDR3 is 13 residues. Per the germline V gene, CDR1 is MDHEN and CDR2 is SYDVKM. V was cut by 6 bases and J by 5 bases, with 11 bases left in between. This CDR3 is CASRPTPDQPQHF. In DNA, the CDR3 is TGTGCCAGCAGGCCTACCCCGGATCAGCCCCAGCATTTT.